The 25 T cell receptor beta chains below were found in one sample sequenced in a study of vaccination and CD4 T cells after COVID-19. Treatment of the sample: roughly 10-day PBMC culture with coronavirus spike peptide pools or control peptides (ViraFEST assay). Sequenced with the Oncomine TCR Beta short-read assay was DNA taken from cultured CD4+ T cells. TCRdb analysed the PCR reads with MiXCR anew, one entry per CDR3 protein. This sample has approximately 12,000 distinct CDR3 sequences, with 38% found just once. No cognate antigen is known for these TCRs. The sample comprised cultured CD4+ T cells from blood. Receptors originate from a human donor with COVID-19.

The V call is TRBV28, the J call TRBJ1-5; no clear D gene. CDR3 length: 12 amino acids. V was pared by 8 bases and J by 2 bases, with 7 bases between. CDR1 is MDHEN, CDR2 SYDVKM, per germline. The CDR3 DNA reads TGTGCCAGCTTTTTGGGCAATCAGCCCCAGCATTTT. Encoded protein: CASFLGNQPQHF.

This clonotype was seen a few times. V and J are TRBV7-2 and TRBJ1-1; perhaps TRBD1 as D (5 bases). The CDR3 consists of 14 residues. The germline CDR1 and CDR2 sequences are SGHTA and FQGNSA. V shed 3 bases and J shed 1 base, with 9 bases lying between them. CDR3: CASSLGPRNTEAFF. CDR3 nucleotide sequence: TGTGCCAGCAGCTTGGGACCCCGGAACACTGAAGCTTTCTTT.

This clonotype was counted only a few times. The chain combines TRBV30 with TRBJ1-1, with D unresolved. The germline CDR1 and CDR2 sequences are GTSNPN and SVGIG (reference sequence). Deletions cut 3 bases from V and 3 bases from J, with 5 bases between. The CDR3 runs 11 residues. CDR3 sequence: CAWSFYTEAFF. CDR3 sequence (DNA): TGTGCCTGGAGCTTTTACACTGAAGCTTTCTTT.

The V call is TRBV6-5, the J call TRBJ2-4, with D unresolved. Trimming removed 2 bases at V and 0 bases at J, with 17 bases between. The CDR3 covers 18 residues. CDR1 MNHEY and CDR2 SVGAGI come from the germline V gene. The CDR3 region is CASSYHSLATLAKNIQYF. CDR3 DNA sequence: TGTGCCAGCAGTTACCATTCATTGGCAACATTAGCCAAAAACATTCAGTACTTC.

This clonotype came up a few times. The chain combines TRBV6-5 with TRBJ1-1; D uncertain. The CDR3 is made up of 14 amino acids. Trimming took off 4 bases at V and 0 bases at J, with 9 bases between the two ends. Germline V CDR1 and CDR2: MNHEY, SVGAGI. The CDR3 region has the DNA TGTGCCAGCAGTTCAACCGGAGTGAACACTGAAGCTTTCTTT. This codes for CASSSTGVNTEAFF.

This clonotype was found a few times. The chain recombines TRBV7-2 with TRBJ1-6; tentative D call: TRBD1 (6 bases). Germline assignment: CDR1 SGHTA and CDR2 FQGNSA. V gave up 8 bases and J gave up 5 bases, with 10 bases separating them. The CDR3 totals 13 residues. The CDR3, as DNA: TGTGCCAGCGAGGGGGGGCATAATTCACCCCTCCACTTT. Translating gives CASEGGHNSPLHF.

V is TRBV7-8 and J is TRBJ2-5, with D possibly being TRBD2 (5 bases). CDR1 is SGHVS and CDR2 is FQNEAQ in the germline V gene. This CDR3 is 16 amino acids long. V lost 3 bases to trimming and J lost 5 bases, with 19 bases between them. CDR3 bases: TGTGCCAGCAGCTTTATATCCGGGGTCCCATGGGAGACCCAGTACTTC. This gives the protein CASSFISGVPWETQYF.

The chain links TRBV14 to TRBJ1-2; TRBD1 aligns across 9 bases. V shed 0 bases and J 5 bases; nucleotides not matched to a gene: 7. Looked up from germline, CDR1 is SGHDN and CDR2 is FVKESK. The CDR3 covers 16 residues. As DNA, the CDR3 is TGTGCCAGCAGCCAAGATAGGGACAGGGCGGGATATGGCTACACCTTC. Translation gives CASSQDRDRAGYGYTF.

This clonotype qualifies as large. V gene TRBV5-4 combines with J gene TRBJ2-2, with 8 bases lining up with TRBD1. Unmatched junction bases numbered 20, after V lost 2 bases and J lost 8 bases. The CDR3 runs 19 residues. Germline V gene data show CDR1 as SGHNT and CDR2 as YYREEE (reference sequence). For the CDR3, the DNA is TGTGCCAGCAGCTTCTCCAGGACAGGGCGCGTAGGTGGTCTTGGGGAGCTGTTTTTT. Translation: CASSFSRTGRVGGLGELFF. Variable domain in full (rest from reference TRBV5-4 and TRBJ2-2): ETGVTQSPTHLIKTRGQQVTLRCSSQSGHNTVSWYQQALGQGPQFIFQYYREEENGRGNFPPRFSGLQFPNYSSELNVNALELDDSALYLCASSFSRTGRVGGLGELFFGEGSRLTVL.

The rearrangement joins TRBV7-2 to TRBJ2-7; 10 bases agree with TRBD2. Germline CDR1 is SGHTA and CDR2 is FQGNSA. The CDR3 spans 16 residues. Unmatched junction bases numbered 8, after V lost 5 bases and J lost 1 base. This CDR3 is CASSPWTSGASYEQYF. The CDR3 DNA reads TGTGCCAGCAGCCCATGGACTAGCGGAGCTTCCTACGAGCAGTACTTC.

A few counts support this clonotype. The chain employs TRBV20-1 and TRBJ2-7; 8 bases match TRBD2. Germline loops: CDR1 DFQATT, CDR2 SNEGSKA (reference sequence). The J segment lost 0 bases and the V segment lost 4 bases, leaving 8 bases of the junction unmatched. CDR3 length equals 15 residues. This CDR3 is CSATVSGASSYEQYF. The CDR3 bases are TGCAGTGCTACCGTTAGCGGGGCCTCCTCCTACGAGCAGTACTTC.

The gene calls are TRBV6-4 and TRBJ1-2; tentatively, D is TRBD1 (5 bases). V was pared by 5 bases and J by 8 bases, with 12 bases between. CDR1 MRHNA and CDR2 SNTAGT come from the germline V gene. The CDR3 totals 12 residues. CDR3 in amino acids: CASSMDGGGYTF. The CDR3 DNA is TGTGCCAGCAGTATGGACGGGGGAGGCTACACCTTC.

V is TRBV10-1 and J is TRBJ1-1; D ambiguous. Germline V CDR1 and CDR2: WNHNN, SYGVQD (reference sequence). CDR3 size: 13 residues. Trimming shortened V by 7 bases and J by 3 bases, and 12 bases separated the two germline ends. As DNA, the CDR3 is TGCGCCAGCACTTATTCATTTGACACTGAAGCTTTCTTT. Its translation: CASTYSFDTEAFF.

This clonotype was counted between two and nine times. The J gene is TRBJ1-2, the V gene TRBV6-5; D is uncertain. Germline CDR1 MNHEY, CDR2 SVGAGI. The length of the CDR3 is 12 residues. Trimming took off 4 bases at V and 7 bases at J, with 10 bases between the two ends. CDR3 amino acids: CASSSAVAGYTF. In nucleotides, the CDR3 is TGTGCCAGCAGTTCGGCAGTGGCTGGCTACACCTTC.

This clonotype was counted between two and nine times. The rearrangement uses TRBV28 and TRBJ2-7, with unresolved D. V dropped 3 bases and J dropped 6 bases, with 15 bases sitting between them. CDR1 and CDR2 from the germline V gene are MDHEN and SYDVKM. This CDR3 comprises 14 residues. CDR3 sequence (DNA): TGTGCCAGCAGTTTGGTCAGAGGCCGACGCGAGCAGTACTTC. Translated: CASSLVRGRREQYF.

This clonotype was detected a few times. This chain connects TRBV2 to TRBJ1-2, with D tentatively TRBD1 (6 bases). The germline V gene encodes CDR1 SNHLY and CDR2 FYNNEI. The length of the CDR3 is 14 residues. The V end was cut by 7 bases, the J end by 1 base, with 13 bases between. CDR3 nucleotide sequence: TGTGCCAGCACGGGGGGGGCAATTAACTATGGCTACACCTTC. Residues: CASTGGAINYGYTF.

The CDR3 loop reads CASSRGQGNYGYTF. The CDR3 nucleotides are TGCGCCAGCAGCCGGGGACAGGGGAACTATGGCTACACCTTC. The chain recombines TRBV5-1 with TRBJ1-2, with TRBD1 matching over 10 bases. Germline values: CDR1 SGHRS, CDR2 YFSETQ. The trim removed 4 bases at V and 2 bases at J, leaving 2 bases unmatched. This CDR3 contains 14 residues.

The rearrangement links TRBV5-1 to TRBJ1-6; tentatively, D is TRBD1 (5 bases). Trimming removed 4 bases at V and 5 bases at J, with 10 bases between. Germline V lookup: CDR1 SGHRS, CDR2 YFSETQ. The CDR3 contains 14 residues. Here the CDR3 DNA reads TGCGCCAGCAGCCTCGGGACCGATAATTCACCCCTCCACTTT. It translates to CASSLGTDNSPLHF.

Only a few counts were recorded for this clonotype. The chain combines TRBV20-1 with TRBJ1-1; D remains unclear. The CDR3 sequence is 11 residues long. From germline, CDR1 is DFQATT and CDR2 SNEGSKA (reference sequence). The V gene lost 3 bases and the J gene lost 7 bases, with 9 bases spanning the gap. The CDR3 here is CSASDSGEAFF. In DNA, the CDR3 is TGCAGTGCTAGCGACTCAGGTGAAGCTTTCTTT.

In DNA, the CDR3 is TGTGCCAGCAGTTCAGGAGGGACTGAAGCTTTCTTT. Amino acids: CASSSGGTEAFF. V and J are TRBV6-5 and TRBJ1-1; D uncertain. Trimming pared 4 bases from V and 5 bases from J, leaving 8 bases between. CDR3 length equals 12 residues. Germline V gene sequence: CDR1 MNHEY, CDR2 SVGAGI.

The chain carries TRBV7-2 and TRBJ2-5; 11 bases match TRBD1. Trimming removed 5 bases from V and 5 bases from J; junction bases left unmatched: 10. Germline CDR1 reads SGHTA; CDR2 reads FQGNSA. CDR3 length equals 16 residues. In DNA form, the CDR3 reads TGTGCCAGCAGCCCCGGACAGGGGGCTTTGAAGGAGACCCAGTACTTC. Its protein product is CASSPGQGALKETQYF.

The rearrangement links TRBV6-1 to TRBJ2-7; unclear D gene. Per the germline V gene, CDR1 is MNHNS and CDR2 is SASEGT. Trimming pared 9 bases from V and 3 bases from J, leaving 21 bases between. This CDR3 has 15 residues. For the CDR3, the DNA is TGTGCCAGTCGGGTGGACGGAGCAAGCTACTACGAGCAGTACTTC. Protein: CASRVDGASYYEQYF.

The chain couples TRBV7-9 to TRBJ1-2; no firm D call. The germline V gene has CDR1 SEHNR and CDR2 FQNEAQ (reference sequence). Trimming stripped 1 base from V and 2 bases from J, with 8 bases between. CDR3 length: 14 residues. For the CDR3, the DNA is TGTGCCAGCAGCTTAGGCTCAGGAAACTATGGCTACACCTTC. Translating it yields CASSLGSGNYGYTF. Looking up the rest from reference TRBV7-9 and TRBJ1-2 gives the full variable domain: DTGVSQNPRHKITKRGQNVTFRCDPISEHNRLYWYRQTLGQGPEFLTYFQNEAQLEKSRLLSDRFSAERPKGSFSTLEIQRTEQGDSAMYLCASSLGSGNYGYTFGSGTRLTVV.

This sequence joins TRBV6-1 and TRBJ1-1; no clear D. The CDR3 runs to 14 residues. From germline, CDR1 is MNHNS and CDR2 SASEGT. Deletions cut 6 bases from V and 5 bases from J, with 16 bases between. Here the CDR3 DNA reads TGTGCCAGCAGGAGGGCCCCAGGAGGGACTGAAGCTTTCTTT. It encodes CASRRAPGGTEAFF.

V usage is TRBV19 and J usage is TRBJ2-7, with 7 bases lining up with TRBD2. J gave up 6 bases and V 3 bases, and 11 bases lay outside the gene matches. The length of the CDR3 is 15 residues. Germline V gene lookup returns CDR1 LNHDA and CDR2 SQIVND (reference sequence). The CDR3 nucleotides are TGTGCCAGTAGTATTACCGGTCCGGGAGGAGGCGAGCAGTACTTC. It yields the protein CASSITGPGGGEQYF.